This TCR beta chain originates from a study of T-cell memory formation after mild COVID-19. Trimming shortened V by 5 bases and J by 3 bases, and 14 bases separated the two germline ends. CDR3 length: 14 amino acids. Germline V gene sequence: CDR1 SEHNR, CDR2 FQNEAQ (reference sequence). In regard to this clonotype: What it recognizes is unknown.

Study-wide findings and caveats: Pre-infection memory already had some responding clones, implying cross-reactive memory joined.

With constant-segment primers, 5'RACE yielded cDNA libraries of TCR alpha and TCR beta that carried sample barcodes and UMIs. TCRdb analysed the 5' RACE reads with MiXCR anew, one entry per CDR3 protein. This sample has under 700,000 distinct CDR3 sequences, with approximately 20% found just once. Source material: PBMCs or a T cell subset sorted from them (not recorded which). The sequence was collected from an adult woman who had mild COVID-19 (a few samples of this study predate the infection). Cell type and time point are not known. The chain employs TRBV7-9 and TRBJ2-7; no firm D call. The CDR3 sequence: CASSGRNKVYEQYF. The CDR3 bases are TGTGCCAGCAGCGGCCGTAACAAAGTCTACGAGCAGTACTTC.